One sample yielded the 8 T cell receptor beta chains listed below, sequenced in a study of blood T cell repertoires in COVID-19 (dated by TCRdb to 2020 to 2021). The method behind the library was the immunoSEQ multiplex PCR assay. This is the immuneACCESS table as TCRdb keeps it, with only in-frame sequences that have V and J called. A part of the clones is gone; compared with another copy, unresolved V genes explain less than half, and the rest is unexplained. This sample holds 250,000 or so clones; 80% to 85% were observed only once. The ten largest make up more than 3% of the sample. Input material: PBMCs or T cells enriched from blood (not recorded which). The receptors shown here come from a man in his fifties or sixties who had recovered from COVID-19.

CDR3 sequence (DNA): TGTGCCAGCAGGACAGGGGCTAACAATGAGCAGTTCTTC. It is translated as CASRTGANNEQFF. The V call is TRBV28, the J call TRBJ2-1; 8 positions agree with TRBD1. Germline V gives CDR1 MDHEN, CDR2 SYDVKM. Trimming cost V 6 bases and J 5 bases; bases outside gene matches: 3. The CDR3 is 13 amino acids.

The rearrangement links TRBV2 to TRBJ1-2; D gene unclear. Germline V gene data show CDR1 as SNHLY and CDR2 as FYNNEI. The CDR3 runs to 14 residues. Trimming took off 6 bases at V and 4 bases at J, with 15 bases between the two ends. CDR3 loop: CASSAPGLRYGYTF. CDR3 nucleotide sequence: TGTGCCAGCAGCGCCCCCGGTCTGCGCTATGGCTACACCTTC.

The chain joins TRBV7-3 to TRBJ1-5, with a tentative D call TRBD1 (5 bases). The CDR3 is 18 residues long. The germline gives CDR1 SGHTA, CDR2 FQGTGA. Trimming removed 2 bases from V and 1 base from J, with 18 bases in between. CDR3 in DNA: TGTGCCAGCAGCTTACGGGGAGGGGAGGAGATGAGCAATCAGCCCCAGCATTTT. It is translated as CASSLRGGEEMSNQPQHF.

The chain couples TRBV7-3 to TRBJ2-3, with D perhaps TRBD1 (5 bases). CDR1 and CDR2 from the germline V gene are SGHTA and FQGTGA. The CDR3 sequence is 15 residues long. V was trimmed by 0 bases and J by 4 bases, leaving 11 bases between them. The CDR3 loop reads CASSLTGPQADTQYF. Written as DNA, the CDR3 is TGTGCCAGCAGCTTAACGGGGCCCCAAGCAGATACGCAGTATTTT. The variable domain in full, with the rest retrieved from reference TRBV7-3 and TRBJ2-3, is GAGVSQTPSNKVTEKGKYVELRCDPISGHTALYWYRQSLGQGPEFLIYFQGTGAADDSGLPNDRFFAVRPEGSVSTLKIQRTERGDSAVYLCASSLTGPQADTQYFGPGTRLTVL.

The chain uses TRBV7-9 and TRBJ2-1, with 8 bases that match TRBD2. CDR1 and CDR2 (germline): SEHNR, FQNEAQ (reference sequence). V dropped 5 bases and J dropped 4; count of bases not matched to a gene: 13. The CDR3 covers 17 residues. In DNA form, the CDR3 reads TGTGCCAGCAGCCCCGGTGTAGGTAGCGGGGAATACAATGAGCAGTTCTTC. Translation: CASSPGVGSGEYNEQFF.

The rearrangement uses TRBV30 and TRBJ1-1, with TRBD1 as a possible D gene (5 bases). Germline V CDR1 and CDR2: GTSNPN, SVGIG (reference sequence). There are 13 residues in the CDR3. The ends were cut back, 3 bases at V and 3 bases at J, with 11 bases in the middle. In DNA, the CDR3 is TGTGCCTGGAGAACCGGGGGGGACACTGAAGCTTTCTTT. Protein product: CAWRTGGDTEAFF.

The rearrangement joins TRBV4-3 to TRBJ1-1; D is unresolved. Germline V lookup: CDR1 LGHNA, CDR2 YSLEER. Trimming pared 2 bases from V and 5 bases from J, leaving 9 bases between. CDR3 length: 13 residues. This CDR3 is CASSQMTGTEAFF. The CDR3 DNA is TGCGCCAGCAGCCAAATGACGGGTACTGAAGCTTTCTTT.

The rearrangement joins TRBV7-2 to TRBJ1-2; tentatively, D is TRBD1 (5 bases). The CDR3 consists of 13 residues. The germline V gene has CDR1 SGHTA and CDR2 FQGNSA. The V end was cut by 4 bases, the J end by 4 bases, with 10 bases between. CDR3 sequence: CASSSVGGYGYTF. The CDR3 nucleotides read TGTGCCAGCAGCTCGGTGGGGGGCTATGGCTACACCTTC.